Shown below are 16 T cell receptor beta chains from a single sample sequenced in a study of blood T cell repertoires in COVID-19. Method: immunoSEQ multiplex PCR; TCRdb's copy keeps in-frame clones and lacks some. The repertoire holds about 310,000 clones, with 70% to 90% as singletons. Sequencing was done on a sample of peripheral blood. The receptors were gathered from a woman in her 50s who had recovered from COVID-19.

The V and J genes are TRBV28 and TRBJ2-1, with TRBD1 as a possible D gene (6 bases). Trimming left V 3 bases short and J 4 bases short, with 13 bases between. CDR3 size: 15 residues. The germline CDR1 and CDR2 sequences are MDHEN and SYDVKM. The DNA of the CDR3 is TGTGCCAGCAGTTTCCGCGGACAGCTATACAATGAGCAGTTCTTC. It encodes CASSFRGQLYNEQFF. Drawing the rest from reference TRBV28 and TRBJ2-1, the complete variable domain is DVKVTQSSRYLVKRTGEKVFLECVQDMDHENMFWYRQDPGLGLRLIYFSYDVKMKEKGDIPEGYSVSREKKERFSLILESASTNQTSMYLCASSFRGQLYNEQFFGPGTRLTVL.

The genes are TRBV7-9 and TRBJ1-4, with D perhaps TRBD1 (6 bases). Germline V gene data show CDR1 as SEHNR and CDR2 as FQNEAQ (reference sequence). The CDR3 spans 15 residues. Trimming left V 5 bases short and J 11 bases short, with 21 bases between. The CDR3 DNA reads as TGTGCCAGCAGCCCCGGGGGGCCAACATGGGAGAAACTGTTTTTT. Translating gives CASSPGGPTWEKLFF.

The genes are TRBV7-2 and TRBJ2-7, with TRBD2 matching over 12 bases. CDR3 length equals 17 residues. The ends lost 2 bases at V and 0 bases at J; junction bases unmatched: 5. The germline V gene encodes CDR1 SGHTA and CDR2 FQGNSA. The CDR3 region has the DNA TGTGCCAGCAGCTTATTCACTAGCGGGAGGTTCTCCTACGAGCAGTACTTC. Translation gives CASSLFTSGRFSYEQYF.

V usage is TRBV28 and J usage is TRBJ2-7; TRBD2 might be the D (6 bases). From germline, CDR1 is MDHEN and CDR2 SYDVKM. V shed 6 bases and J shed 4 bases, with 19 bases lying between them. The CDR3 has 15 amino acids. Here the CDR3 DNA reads TGTGCCAGCAGGCGTCATGAGGGAGGAAAGTACGAGCAGTACTTC. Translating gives CASRRHEGGKYEQYF.

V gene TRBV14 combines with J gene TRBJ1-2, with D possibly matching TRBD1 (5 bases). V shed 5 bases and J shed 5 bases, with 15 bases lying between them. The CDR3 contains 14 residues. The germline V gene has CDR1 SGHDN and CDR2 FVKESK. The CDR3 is CASSSRGEEYGYTF. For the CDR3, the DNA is TGTGCCAGCAGCAGTCGGGGGGAGGAATATGGCTACACCTTC.

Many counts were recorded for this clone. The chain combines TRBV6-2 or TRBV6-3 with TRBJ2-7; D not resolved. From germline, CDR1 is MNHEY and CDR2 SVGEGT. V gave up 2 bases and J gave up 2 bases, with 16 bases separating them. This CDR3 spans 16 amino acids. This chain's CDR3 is CASSYPMAGDTYEQYF. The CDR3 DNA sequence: TGTGCCAGCAGTTACCCCATGGCAGGCGATACCTACGAGCAGTACTTC.

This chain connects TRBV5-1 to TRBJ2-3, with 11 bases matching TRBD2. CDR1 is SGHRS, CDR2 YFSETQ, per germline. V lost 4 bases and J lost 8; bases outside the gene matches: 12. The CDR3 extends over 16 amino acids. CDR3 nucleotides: TGCGCCAGCAGCATTACTAGCGGGGGCCAGATTAGTACGCAGTATTTT. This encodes CASSITSGGQISTQYF.

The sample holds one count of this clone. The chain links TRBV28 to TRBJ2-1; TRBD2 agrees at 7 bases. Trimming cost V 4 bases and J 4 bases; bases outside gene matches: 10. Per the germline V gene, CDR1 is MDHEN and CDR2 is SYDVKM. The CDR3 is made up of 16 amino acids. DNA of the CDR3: TGTGCCAGCAGTTCCAGCGGGATAGAGGGGTACAATGAGCAGTTCTTC. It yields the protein CASSSSGIEGYNEQFF.

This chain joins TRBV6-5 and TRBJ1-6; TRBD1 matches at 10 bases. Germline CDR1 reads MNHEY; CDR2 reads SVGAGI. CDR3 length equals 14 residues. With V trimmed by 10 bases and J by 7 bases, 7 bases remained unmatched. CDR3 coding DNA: TGTGCCACCACCTCGGGACAGGGGAATTCACCCCTCCACTTT. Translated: CATTSGQGNSPLHF.

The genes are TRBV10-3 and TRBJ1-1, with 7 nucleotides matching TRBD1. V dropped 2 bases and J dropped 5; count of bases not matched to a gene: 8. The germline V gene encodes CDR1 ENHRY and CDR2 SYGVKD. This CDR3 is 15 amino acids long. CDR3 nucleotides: TGTGCCATCAGTGAGGTCTCACAGGGGCGGACTGAAGCTTTCTTT. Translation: CAISEVSQGRTEAFF.

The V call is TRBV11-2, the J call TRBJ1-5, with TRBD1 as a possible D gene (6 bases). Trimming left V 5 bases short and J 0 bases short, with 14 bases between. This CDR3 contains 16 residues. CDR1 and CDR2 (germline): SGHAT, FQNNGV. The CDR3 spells CASSASGTNSNQPQHF. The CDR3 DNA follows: TGTGCCAGCAGCGCTAGTGGGACAAATAGCAATCAGCCCCAGCATTTT.

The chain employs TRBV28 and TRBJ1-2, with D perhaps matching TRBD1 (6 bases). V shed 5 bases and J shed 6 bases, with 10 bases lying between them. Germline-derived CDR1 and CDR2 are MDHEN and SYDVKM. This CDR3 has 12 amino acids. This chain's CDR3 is CASSQGSHGYTF. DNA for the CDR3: TGTGCCAGCAGTCAGGGGAGTCATGGCTACACCTTC.

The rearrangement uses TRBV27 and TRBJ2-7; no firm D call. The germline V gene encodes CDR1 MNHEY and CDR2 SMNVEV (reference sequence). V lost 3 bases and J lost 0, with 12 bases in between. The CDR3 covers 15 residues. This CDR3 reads CASSFAARSSYEQYF. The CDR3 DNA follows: TGTGCCAGCAGTTTCGCTGCCAGGTCCTCCTACGAGCAGTACTTC.

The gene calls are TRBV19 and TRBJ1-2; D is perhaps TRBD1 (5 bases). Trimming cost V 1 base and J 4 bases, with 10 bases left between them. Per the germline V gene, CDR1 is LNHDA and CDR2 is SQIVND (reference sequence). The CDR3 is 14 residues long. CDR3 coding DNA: TGTGCCAGTAGTATAGTGGCCGGGGGCTATGGCTACACCTTC. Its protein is CASSIVAGGYGYTF.

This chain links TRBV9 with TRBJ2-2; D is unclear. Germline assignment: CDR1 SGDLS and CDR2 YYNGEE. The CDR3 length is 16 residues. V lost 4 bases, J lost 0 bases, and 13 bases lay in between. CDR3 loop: CASSLSNYANTGELFF. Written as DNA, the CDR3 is TGTGCCAGCAGCCTTAGCAACTACGCGAACACCGGGGAGCTGTTTTTT. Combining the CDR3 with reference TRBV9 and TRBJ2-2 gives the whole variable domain DSGVTQTPKHLITATGQRVTLRCSPRSGDLSVYWYQQSLDQGLQFLIQYYNGEERAKGNILERFSAQQFPDLHSELNLSSLELGDSALYFCASSLSNYANTGELFFGEGSRLTVL.

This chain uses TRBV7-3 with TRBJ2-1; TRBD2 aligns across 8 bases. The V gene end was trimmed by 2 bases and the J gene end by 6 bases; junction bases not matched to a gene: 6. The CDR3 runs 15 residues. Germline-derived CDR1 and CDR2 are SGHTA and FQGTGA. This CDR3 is CASSLVLAGTNEQFF. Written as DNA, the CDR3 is TGTGCCAGCAGCTTAGTATTAGCGGGAACCAATGAGCAGTTCTTC.